The rows below give T cell receptor beta chains drawn from one sample of a study of identical twins. From the 5' RACE reads, TCRdb called clonotypes with MiXCR, one entry per CDR3 protein. The sample has about 700,000 distinct CDR3 sequences, 8.6% seen once. This sample was shared with a second study, whose subject was yellow fever vaccine responses in identical twins.

The material sequenced was PBMCs. Source of these receptors: a woman under 30 in good health. CDR3s include the opening cysteine and the closing phenylalanine or tryptophan. The order of the fields is J gene, CDR3 length, V gene, CDR3 protein.

J gene: TRBJ2-1
CDR3 length: 17
V gene: TRBV4-3
CDR3 protein: CASSRGGQGGSYNEQFF

J gene: TRBJ2-1
CDR3 length: 11
V gene: TRBV28
CDR3 protein: CASREGVEQFF

J gene: TRBJ2-7
CDR3 length: 12
V gene: TRBV27
CDR3 protein: CASGSILYEQYF

J gene: TRBJ2-7
CDR3 length: 13
V gene: TRBV20-1
CDR3 protein: CSAQRHSSYEQYF

J gene: TRBJ2-7
CDR3 length: 12
V gene: TRBV29-1
CDR3 protein: CSGDGVTYEQYF

J gene: TRBJ1-3
CDR3 length: 15
V gene: TRBV21-1
CDR3 protein: CASSALQDSGNTIYF

J gene: TRBJ2-7
CDR3 length: 15
V gene: TRBV11-2
CDR3 protein: CASSLEGAISYEQYF

J gene: TRBJ2-7
CDR3 length: 13
V gene: TRBV6-1
CDR3 protein: CATYDGVVSEQYF

J gene: TRBJ2-2
CDR3 length: 16
V gene: TRBV10-3
CDR3 protein: CAISESGKGDTGELFF

J gene: TRBJ2-5
CDR3 length: 13
V gene: TRBV7-9
CDR3 protein: CASSPSLEETQYF

J gene: TRBJ2-5
CDR3 length: 15
V gene: TRBV7-3
CDR3 protein: CASSLTGGGRETQYF

J gene: TRBJ2-2
CDR3 length: 15
V gene: TRBV12-3/TRBV12-4
CDR3 protein: CASGQRGGLPGELFF

J gene: TRBJ2-1
CDR3 length: 15
V gene: TRBV24-1
CDR3 protein: CATSGWSDSYNEQFF

J gene: TRBJ2-1
CDR3 length: 15
V gene: TRBV20-1
CDR3 protein: CSATVAGVAYNEQFF

J gene: TRBJ2-3
CDR3 length: 14
V gene: TRBV6-2/TRBV6-3
CDR3 protein: CAGSAGVGSDTQYF

J gene: TRBJ1-2
CDR3 length: 14
V gene: TRBV5-5
CDR3 protein: CASSATGSLYGYTF

J gene: TRBJ1-1
CDR3 length: 15
V gene: TRBV20-1
CDR3 protein: CSARRDRGLDTEAFF

J gene: TRBJ1-1
CDR3 length: 13
V gene: TRBV20-1
CDR3 protein: CSAREALNTEAFF

J gene: TRBJ2-3
CDR3 length: 16
V gene: TRBV27
CDR3 protein: CASIPPGLEFPDTQYF

J gene: TRBJ1-2
CDR3 length: 15
V gene: TRBV30
CDR3 protein: CAWSVRRRGLDGYTF

J gene: TRBJ2-1
CDR3 length: 11
V gene: TRBV5-8
CDR3 protein: CASSWGGEQFF

J gene: TRBJ1-2
CDR3 length: 17
V gene: TRBV24-1
CDR3 protein: CATSGRNRDRGGFGYTF

J gene: TRBJ2-2
CDR3 length: 14
V gene: TRBV29-1
CDR3 protein: CSVSLLSYTGELFF

J gene: TRBJ1-1
CDR3 length: 15
V gene: TRBV9
CDR3 protein: CASSGRTGWEDEAFF

J gene: TRBJ2-3
CDR3 length: 16
V gene: TRBV4-1
CDR3 protein: CASSQKQGVGTDTQYF

J gene: TRBJ2-3
CDR3 length: 14
V gene: TRBV7-6
CDR3 protein: CASSSRTLGDTQYF

J gene: TRBJ2-7
CDR3 length: 12
V gene: TRBV7-9
CDR3 protein: CASSPSSYEQYF

J gene: TRBJ1-2
CDR3 length: 14
V gene: TRBV29-1
CDR3 protein: CSVEDLSRERGYTF

J gene: TRBJ2-3
CDR3 length: 17
V gene: TRBV6-1
CDR3 protein: CASRPPLGQLITDTQYF

J gene: TRBJ2-7
CDR3 length: 15
V gene: TRBV3-1
CDR3 protein: CASSQETGERYEQYF

J gene: TRBJ2-7
CDR3 length: 13
V gene: TRBV7-2
CDR3 protein: CASTKGPSYEQYF

J gene: TRBJ2-7
CDR3 length: 19
V gene: TRBV11-1
CDR3 protein: CASSLATGAITGRHYEQYF

J gene: TRBJ2-1
CDR3 length: 12
V gene: TRBV5-1
CDR3 protein: CASRLQTSEQFF

J gene: TRBJ2-1
CDR3 length: 16
V gene: TRBV12-3/TRBV12-4
CDR3 protein: CASSFPGAETYNEQFF

J gene: TRBJ2-1
CDR3 length: 14
V gene: TRBV7-9
CDR3 protein: CASSPPDPANEQFF

J gene: TRBJ1-2
CDR3 length: 14
V gene: TRBV28
CDR3 protein: CASSSWTGRLSYTF

J gene: TRBJ2-1
CDR3 length: 15
V gene: TRBV20-1
CDR3 protein: CSAPPGQGRVNEQFF